Described below is a single T cell receptor (beta chain) sequence and its context. The data are from a study of control samples from healthy donors and cancer patients. The trim removed 2 bases at V and 7 bases at J, leaving 6 bases unmatched. Germline V gene lookup returns CDR1 SGDLS and CDR2 YYNGEE. The CDR3 runs 14 residues. Assay used: immunoSEQ multiplex PCR; TCRdb lists only in-frame clones, some missing. The top ten clones hold around 3.5% of a sample with 120,000 or so clones, approximately 87% of them seen once. This TCR was recovered from a woman between 55 and 75 years old with lung cancer. Sample: PBMCs. This chain links TRBV9 with TRBJ1-5; TRBD1 aligns across 7 bases. The CDR3 spells CASSVTGENQPQHF. The CDR3 nucleotides read TGTGCCAGCAGCGTTACAGGGGAGAACCAGCCCCAGCATTTT.